This T cell receptor beta chain was identified in a study of T cell responses to AZD1222 COVID-19 vaccine (dated by TCRdb to about 2021). A note on the overall study: AZD1222 recipients with second doses at about 4 weeks or about 12 weeks were pooled, because spike-specific TCR depth and breadth did not differ between schedules. A total of over 230 trial participants underwent TCR sequencing, of whom 207 received two doses of AZD1222 and some 26 received two doses of the MenACWY control vaccine. Enrollment into the trials was organized by age into subgroups of 18-55, 56-69 and 70-plus years, and those subgroups contained approximately 160, 26 and 62 TCR-sequenced participants, respectively.

On this clone: Its antigen specificity is not known. No clone much larger than this one lies a single base away; base qualities are absent.

General findings and caveats noted by the study authors: In the small 56-69-year group, the increase in depth fell short of significance, most likely because of low power. The whole spike protein was spanned by vaccine-associated CD4 TCRs, and dominant responses were seen in regions 160-218 and 743-854. Nearly half of unique spike-specific TCRs reportedly recognized epitopes outside regions mutated in the B.1.351 and B.1.1.7 variants. After two AZD1222 doses, spike-specific TCR breadth and depth were significantly higher than at day 0 and than in MenACWY recipients. Because no day 14 peak-response samples were available, the repertoires could be characterized only after the peak T cell response. Conclusions about previously exposed vaccinees are limited because only five or six AZD1222 recipients were SARS-CoV-2 seropositive at baseline. Participants were mostly white British and included more females than males, and it was suggested by the authors that clonal diversity may have been underestimated.

The CDR3 regions of human TCRbeta chains were analyzed by immunosequencing. The authors processed their data as follows. TCRs in the repertoires were compared against a reference library of SARS-CoV-2-specific TCRs that had been generated with the MIRA antigen-specificity platform. Breadth was defined as the fraction of unique TCRs that were SARS-CoV-2-associated. Depth was defined as the fraction of total T cells that were SARS-CoV-2-associated. Using the MIRA data, every spike-specific TCR was mapped to the spike region that the TCR reacted to and assigned to either a CD4 or a CD8 class. Log10-transformed breadth and depth values were compared by one-way ANOVA with Sidak's multiple comparisons tests. TCRdb's version of the immuneACCESS table is confined to in-frame rearrangements and falls short of the full clone set. An unresolved V gene accounts for under half of the shortfall where checked; the remainder is of unknown origin. V, J and clone size derive from that table, while D and trimming were established from the DNA sequence. Counted in this sample were about 130,000 clones; around 85% of them appeared once. Around 8% of the sample rests with the top ten.

The sample's time point label, decoded: baseline before first vaccination. Vaccinee samples came from UK trials COV001 and COV002, including a single-blind randomized controlled phase 2/3 trial of AZD1222 (ChAdOx1 nCoV-19) in healthy adults. For TCRbeta chain sequencing, PBMC samples were collected from trial participants at day 0 and at day 28 after the second dose. Clipping removes 5 bases from V and 7 bases from J, with 5 as the unmatched junction base count. Taken from cysteine to phenylalanine, the CDR3 has 12 residues. The sequence is cut down to CDR3 DNA, 36 bases in frame from base 1. The clonotype originates from an adult in good health. The chain is assembled from TRBV12-3 or TRBV12-4 and TRBJ2-7, with 7 bases aligning to TRBD1. The sequences come from peripheral blood, collected on day 0 of AZD1222 vaccination. The CDR3 in this case is CASSPTGLEQYF. The DNA sequence reads TGTGCCAGCAGTCCGACAGGGTTGGAGCAGTACTTC.